Sequencing of this TCR beta chain was carried out in a study of shared clonotypes between healthy human individuals. Study at large: CD4 naive cells filled three plates per donor, CD4 memory three, CD8 naive two and CD8 memory one. Overall study findings and caveats: Between a few donors, naive CD4 clonotypes were shared at a level of approximately 5%. It was only blood that was sampled, and tissue repertoires likely differ.

On this clone itself: Its antigen is not known. Distinct nucleotide sequences in the sample also encode this CDR3.

Clones were read by immunoSEQ multiplex PCR, and TCRdb kept only the in-frame ones, dropping some. The sample holds around 2.1 million clones, about 93% seen once. With 3 bases removed from V and 6 bases from J, the gap between germline ends came to 4 bases. The CDR3 covers 11 residues. CDR1 MDHEN and CDR2 SYDVKM come from the germline V gene. In the naive CD8 group, cells lacked CD45RO and were positively selected for CCR7, so terminally differentiated effector memory CD45RA+ cells were left out. This rearrangement joins TRBV28 to TRBJ2-3; D remains ambiguous. This TCR was sampled from a man younger than 35 in good health. Some clones in this sample may be carry-over from other donors' samples. The specimen was naive CD8+ T cells from PBMCs. CDR3 protein: CASSLLDTQYF. The CDR3 DNA reads TGTGCCAGCAGTTTGTTGGATACGCAGTATTTT.